This T cell receptor (beta chain) was recorded in a study of blood T cell repertoires in COVID-19. Study information: Donors in the United States, Italy and Spain gave samples during acute or convalescent COVID-19. In each case, the material was cDNA or gDNA derived from T cells, B-cell-depleted T cells, or PBMCs.

Authors' data handling: Amplifying reference gene primers gave estimates of nucleated cell counts. Generated by immunoSEQ multiplex PCR, the TCRdb table keeps only in-frame clones and is missing some. Clone size and V and J calls were adopted from that table, with D and trimming inferred from the DNA. Counted here are approximately 100,000 clones, about 89% occurring once; the ten biggest clones make up approximately 19%. This clonotype was obtained from a human donor with acute or convalescent COVID-19. The donor label of this sample is uncertain. The sample consisted of peripheral blood.

The CDR3 DNA sequence: TGTGCCAGTAGTATCGGGACAGAATTTCTTGAAGCTTTCTTT. This codes for CASSIGTEFLEAFF. V is TRBV19 and J is TRBJ1-1, with 7 nucleotides matching TRBD1. The CDR3 spans 14 residues. V was pared by 3 bases and J by 7 bases, with 8 bases of the junction left unmatched. Germline assignment: CDR1 LNHDA and CDR2 SQIVND (reference sequence).